This entry lists 29 T cell receptor beta chains sequenced from one sample in a study of CD8 T cells in ankylosing spondylitis. TCRdb recomputed calls from the 5' RACE reads with MiXCR, one row per CDR3 protein. The sample carries 230,000 or so distinct CDR3 sequences, roughly a quarter recorded once. Sequenced material: blood, either unsorted or a sorted T cell fraction (not recorded which). The receptor set was obtained from a male donor with ankylosing spondylitis or in good health (not recorded which).

At least ten counts were recorded for this clonotype. The V and J genes are TRBV9 and TRBJ2-7; D perhaps matches TRBD1 (6 bases). V was shortened by 0 bases and J by 2 bases, with 12 bases between the two germline ends. The CDR3 totals 15 residues. The germline CDR1 and CDR2 sequences are SGDLS and YYNGEE. The CDR3 DNA is TGTGCCAGCAGCGTAGGGAACGGACAGCCCTACGAGCAGTACTTC. Protein sequence: CASSVGNGQPYEQYF.

The table lists this clonotype with many counts. The chain joins TRBV12-3 or TRBV12-4 to TRBJ2-1; 7 bases map to TRBD1. With 6 bases clipped from V and 4 bases from J, the junction kept 12 bases outside the gene matches. The CDR3 consists of 16 residues. The CDR3 sequence: CASSPLRDREYNEQFF. As DNA, the CDR3 is TGTGCCAGCAGCCCCCTACGAGACAGGGAATACAATGAGCAGTTCTTC.

The CDR3 sequence is CASSEGQTNSYEQYF. The CDR3 DNA follows: TGCGCCAGCAGCGAAGGACAGACCAACTCCTACGAGCAGTACTTC. J is TRBJ2-7 and V is TRBV5-1, with D maybe TRBD1 (6 bases). Trimming cost V 4 bases and J 0 bases, with 14 bases left between them. This CDR3 spans 15 amino acids. CDR1 SGHRS and CDR2 YFSETQ come from the germline V gene.

This clonotype has just a few counts. The chain is built from TRBV12-3 or TRBV12-4 and TRBJ2-1; tentatively, D is TRBD2 (6 bases). This CDR3 region has 14 residues. The V gene lost 5 bases and the J gene lost 5 bases, with 13 bases spanning the gap. CDR3 sequence (DNA): TGTGCCAGCAGTCGGCGGGACCCAGACAATGAGCAGTTCTTC. Its protein is CASSRRDPDNEQFF.

This clonotype was seen ten or more times. The CDR3 is CASSFDRMRNEQYF. As DNA, the CDR3 is TGTGCCAGCAGCTTCGACAGGATGAGAAACGAGCAGTACTTC. This rearrangement joins TRBV11-1 to TRBJ2-7; D may be TRBD1 (6 bases). The CDR3 has 14 amino acids. Trimming pared 3 bases from V and 5 bases from J, leaving 14 bases between. The germline CDR1 and CDR2 sequences are SGHAT and FQDESV (reference sequence). Using reference TRBV11-1 and TRBJ2-7 for the parts outside the CDR3, the full variable domain is EAEVAQSPRYKITEKSQAVAFWCDPISGHATLYWYRQILGQGPELLVQFQDESVVDDSQLPKDRFSAERLKGVDSTLKIQPAELGDSAMYLCASSFDRMRNEQYFGPGTRLTVT.

This clonotype was observed many times. The chain's CDR3 is CSASTSGGAGTEQFF. The DNA of the CDR3 is TGCAGTGCTAGTACGAGCGGGGGGGCGGGCACTGAGCAGTTCTTC. The chain uses TRBV20-1 and TRBJ2-1, with TRBD2 matching over 10 bases. Germline V gives CDR1 DFQATT, CDR2 SNEGSKA (reference sequence). J gave up 9 bases and V 3 bases, and 11 bases lay outside the gene matches. The CDR3 loop spans 15 amino acids.

The chain combines TRBV7-9 with TRBJ2-7, with a possible D match to TRBD2 (5 bases). Trimming shortened V by 8 bases and J by 0 bases, and 14 bases separated the two germline ends. Germline assignment: CDR1 SEHNR and CDR2 FQNEAQ (reference sequence). This CDR3 is built from 14 residues. The CDR3 sequence is CASGGQESSYEQYF. The CDR3 bases are TGTGCCAGCGGCGGGCAGGAGAGCTCCTACGAGCAGTACTTC.

The chain uses TRBV27 and TRBJ2-5, with D possibly matching TRBD2 (6 bases). V was clipped by 6 bases and J by 0 bases, with 26 bases between them. This CDR3 has 19 residues. Germline assignment: CDR1 MNHEY and CDR2 SMNVEV (reference sequence). The DNA for the CDR3 is TGTGCCAGCAGCCCTTACGCGGGGCGACTAATACGGTACCAAGAGACCCAGTACTTC. Translating it yields CASSPYAGRLIRYQETQYF.

This clonotype occurred a few times. The gene calls are TRBV12-3 or TRBV12-4 and TRBJ1-5; D perhaps matches TRBD1 (6 bases). V lost 5 bases to trimming and J lost 5 bases, with 10 bases between them. The CDR3 totals 13 residues. CDR3 protein: CASSTDRHQPQHF. The CDR3 nucleotides read TGTGCCAGCAGTACGGACAGACATCAGCCCCAGCATTTT.

This rearrangement joins TRBV7-6 to TRBJ2-7, with 7 bases that match TRBD1. CDR3 length equals 13 residues. With 5 bases clipped from V and 3 bases from J, the junction kept 4 bases outside the gene matches. Germline CDR1 reads SGHVS; CDR2 reads FNYEAQ. The CDR3 loop is CASSVRQGYEQYF. The DNA for the CDR3 is TGTGCCAGCAGCGTAAGACAGGGCTACGAGCAGTACTTC.

This clonotype was counted a single time. The chain combines TRBV6-5 with TRBJ2-1; D unresolved. The CDR3 contains 16 residues. CDR1 is MNHEY and CDR2 is SVGAGI in the germline V gene. The germline V and J ends were trimmed by 0 bases and 10 bases, with 19 bases remaining between them. CDR3 residues: CASSYSRSISINEQFF. CDR3 bases: TGTGCCAGCAGTTACTCGCGTTCCATCTCCATTAACGAGCAGTTCTTC.

This clonotype was found many times. J is TRBJ2-3 and V is TRBV6-4; TRBD1 matches at 8 bases. The CDR3 consists of 16 residues. In germline, CDR1 is MRHNA, CDR2 SNTAGT. V gave up 6 bases and J gave up 0 bases; unmatched junction bases: 8. DNA for the CDR3: TGTGCCAGCAGCAAGGACAGGGTCTCTAGCACAGATACGCAGTATTTT. This sequence encodes CASSKDRVSSTDTQYF.

The chain carries TRBV20-1 and TRBJ2-7, with 7 bases lining up with TRBD1. This CDR3 contains 14 residues. J lost 2 bases, V lost 6 bases, and 10 bases had no gene match. Germline-derived CDR1 and CDR2 are DFQATT and SNEGSKA (reference sequence). CDR3: CSAPRQGKPYEQYF. The CDR3, as DNA: TGCAGTGCACCCCGACAGGGAAAGCCCTACGAGCAGTACTTC.

This clonotype has ten or more counts. CDR3 region: CASSQFQGYEQYF. The CDR3 DNA follows: TGTGCCAGCAGTCAATTCCAGGGCTACGAGCAGTACTTC. The chain couples TRBV12-3 or TRBV12-4 to TRBJ2-7; the D gene is possibly TRBD1 (5 bases). The CDR3 has 13 amino acids. Deletions cut 5 bases from V and 3 bases from J, with 11 bases between.

This chain joins TRBV15 and TRBJ2-1; 9 nucleotides agree with TRBD2. CDR1 and CDR2 from the germline V gene are LNHNV and YYDKDF (reference sequence). CDR3 length equals 16 residues. Germline trimming cut 1 base from V and 5 bases from J; bases unmatched to any gene: 6. CDR3 amino acids: CATSRVVVAGDNEQFF. The CDR3 region has the DNA TGTGCCACCAGCAGAGTGGTGGTAGCGGGGGACAATGAGCAGTTCTTC. Variable domain in full (rest from reference TRBV15 and TRBJ2-1): DAMVIQNPRYQVTQFGKPVTLSCSQTLNHNVMYWYQQKSSQAPKLLFHYYDKDFNNEADTPDNFQSRRPNTSFCFLDIRSPGLGDTAMYLCATSRVVVAGDNEQFFGPGTRLTVL.

This clonotype was seen at least ten times. V is TRBV5-1 and J is TRBJ2-2; D is ambiguous. V gave up 0 bases and J gave up 0 bases, with 6 bases separating them. This CDR3 spans 15 amino acids. The germline V gene has CDR1 SGHRS and CDR2 YFSETQ. CDR3 loop: CASSLDTANTGELFF. The CDR3 region has the DNA TGCGCCAGCAGCTTGGATACAGCGAACACCGGGGAGCTGTTTTTT.

This clonotype was observed a few times. V and J are TRBV20-1 and TRBJ2-3; TRBD2 aligns across 9 bases. Trimming took 5 bases from V and 4 from J; bases not matched to a gene: 10. The germline V gene encodes CDR1 DFQATT and CDR2 SNEGSKA (reference sequence). The CDR3 is 15 amino acids. CDR3 DNA: TGCAGTGCTCTCCTAGCGGGGAGAGGTTCAGATACGCAGTATTTT. Its translation: CSALLAGRGSDTQYF.

This clonotype was counted a few times. The chain has TRBV12-3 or TRBV12-4 and TRBJ2-3; D uncertain. The CDR3 is 14 amino acids. V was cut by 2 bases and J by 4 bases, with 10 bases left in between. The CDR3 here is CASSLRERADTQYF. CDR3 DNA: TGTGCCAGCAGTTTACGTGAAAGGGCAGATACGCAGTATTTT.

V is TRBV29-1 and J is TRBJ2-3, with TRBD1 matching over 9 bases. This CDR3 region has 14 residues. Trimming took 6 bases from V and 1 from J; bases not matched to a gene: 5. CDR1 and CDR2 from the germline V gene are SQVTM and ANQGSEA. The CDR3 DNA sequence: TGCAGCGTCCACCGACAGGGGGGCACAGATACGCAGTATTTT. This encodes CSVHRQGGTDTQYF.

This clonotype appeared once. CDR3: CASSYSRQSRSYEQYF. The CDR3 DNA sequence: TGTGCCAGCAGTTACTCCCGACAGTCTCGCTCCTACGAGCAGTACTTC. The chain has TRBV6-5 and TRBJ2-7, with a possible D match to TRBD1 (5 bases). Deletions cut 0 bases from V and 0 bases from J, with 12 bases between. The germline CDR1 and CDR2 sequences are MNHEY and SVGAGI. CDR3 size: 16 residues.

The rearrangement uses TRBV24-1 and TRBJ2-2; D gene uncertain. V was cut by 7 bases and J by 8 bases, with 19 bases left in between. Germline V gene lookup returns CDR1 KGHDR and CDR2 SFDVKD. The CDR3 loop spans 15 amino acids. The CDR3 sequence is CATRARSAGTGELFF. DNA for the CDR3: TGTGCCACCAGAGCACGTTCGGCCGGCACTGGGGAGCTGTTTTTT.

This chain uses TRBV6-1 with TRBJ2-3; tentatively, D is TRBD1 (6 bases). V lost 8 bases, J lost 2 bases, and 11 bases lay in between. Germline values: CDR1 MNHNS, CDR2 SASEGT. The CDR3 is 13 amino acids. CDR3 in DNA: TGTGCCAGCCGGGACACTAACACAGATACGCAGTATTTT. This gives the protein CASRDTNTDTQYF.

This clonotype was detected a few times. The chain uses TRBV29-1 and TRBJ2-3; 9 bases align to TRBD1. The CDR3 is 14 residues long. Germline V gene data show CDR1 as SQVTM and CDR2 as ANQGSEA. Unmatched junction bases numbered 8, after V lost 6 bases and J lost 4 bases. The DNA for the CDR3 is TGCAGCGTCCCGCCGGGACAGGGTCCAGATACGCAGTATTTT. Translating it yields CSVPPGQGPDTQYF.

The chain is built from TRBV11-2 and TRBJ2-2; D is possibly TRBD2 (6 bases). Germline lookup yields CDR1 SGHAT and CDR2 FQNNGV. Trimming left V 1 base short and J 6 bases short, with 12 bases between. The CDR3 has 15 residues. CDR3 in amino acids: CASSLGEGGAGELFF. CDR3 DNA sequence: TGTGCCAGCAGCTTAGGAGAGGGAGGCGCCGGGGAGCTGTTTTTT.

The sample holds a few counts of this clonotype. The chain is built from TRBV12-3 or TRBV12-4 and TRBJ1-1; D uncertain. Trimming removed 7 bases from V and 6 bases from J, with 18 bases in between. This CDR3 is built from 14 residues. The CDR3 nucleotides are TGTGCCAGCACGTTGCAGCGGGATTTGGCTGAAGCTTTCTTT. Translation: CASTLQRDLAEAFF.

This clonotype was observed once. V gene TRBV9 combines with J gene TRBJ2-1; D gene ambiguous. The length of the CDR3 is 17 residues. Germline lookup yields CDR1 SGDLS and CDR2 YYNGEE. Trimming removed 3 bases from V and 2 bases from J, with 18 bases in between. The CDR3 nucleotides are TGTGCCAGCAGCGCCACCATCGGACCTCGGACCTACAATGAGCAGTTCTTC. Protein: CASSATIGPRTYNEQFF.

The V call is TRBV24-1, the J call TRBJ2-1; 9 nucleotides line up with TRBD1. The CDR3 is 14 residues long. With V trimmed by 6 bases and J by 4 bases, 3 bases remained unmatched. Germline CDR1 and CDR2: KGHDR and SFDVKD. As DNA, the CDR3 is TGTGCCACCAGTCCGGGACAGGGATACAATGAGCAGTTCTTC. This encodes CATSPGQGYNEQFF.

This clonotype has a count of ten or more. The V call is TRBV6-1, the J call TRBJ1-6, with TRBD1 matching 8 bases. The CDR3 runs to 14 residues. Germline values: CDR1 MNHNS, CDR2 SASEGT. The J segment lost 7 bases and the V segment lost 7 bases, leaving 6 bases of the junction unmatched. The CDR3 nucleotides read TGTGCCAGCAACCGGGACAGGCAAAATTCACCCCTCCACTTT. Translated: CASNRDRQNSPLHF.

This clonotype was observed a single time. This rearrangement joins TRBV4-1 to TRBJ2-7, with 8 bases fitting TRBD2. The CDR3 runs 16 residues. Looked up from germline, CDR1 is MGHRA and CDR2 is YSYEKL. V lost 2 bases to trimming and J lost 2 bases; unmatched junction nucleotides: 8. The CDR3 DNA follows: TGCGCCAGCAGCCAATTAGCGGGTAGCGGGGCCTACGAGCAGTACTTC. It is translated as CASSQLAGSGAYEQYF.